The rows below give T cell receptor beta chains drawn from one sample of a study of cytomegalovirus exposure and HLA in healthy donors. Produced via immunoSEQ multiplex PCR; TCRdb's table is partial and in-frame only. The sample consists of about 52,000 clones, around 70% of them appearing once. Sequencing was carried out using PBMCs. The origin of the receptors is a man aged 18 to 30 in good health and CMV-seronegative. The conserved cysteine and the conserved F or W are not part of the CDR3 here. The order of the fields is J gene, CDR3 length, V gene, clone size, CDR3 protein. Clone sizes are given selectively: once, few, many, or a class where the clone is expanded.

J: TRBJ2-1
length: 14
V: TRBV4-2
size: NA
CDR3: ASSQEMGSRYNEQF

J: TRBJ2-2
length: 14
V: TRBV30
size: NA
CDR3: AWRRGSSGRTGELF

J: TRBJ2-7
length: 15
V: TRBV4-3
size: NA
CDR3: ASSQGFLGRASYEQY

J: TRBJ2-1
length: 9
V: TRBV20-1
size: NA
CDR3: SAILANEQF

J: TRBJ1-5
length: 10
V: TRBV29-1
size: NA
CDR3: SAGQSNQPQH

J: TRBJ1-2
length: 11
V: TRBV6-5
size: NA
CDR3: ASSPGTGYGYT

J: TRBJ2-7
length: 10
V: TRBV10-3
size: few
CDR3: AIGGSFDEQY

J: TRBJ2-5
length: 9
V: TRBV27
size: NA
CDR3: ASSYQETQY

J: TRBJ1-4
length: 14
V: TRBV4-2
size: NA
CDR3: ASSQAWGEANEKLF

J: TRBJ1-3
length: 17
V: TRBV9
size: once
CDR3: ASSVALPQGRGVGNTIY

J: TRBJ2-1
length: 11
V: TRBV11-1
size: NA
CDR3: ASSLEAGKEQF

J: TRBJ2-7
length: 14
V: TRBV28
size: NA
CDR3: ASSRSQGTGTYEQY

J: TRBJ1-2
length: 15
V: TRBV5-1
size: NA
CDR3: ASRPSNGTADRRGYT

J: TRBJ2-4
length: 12
V: TRBV28
size: NA
CDR3: ASRPAWEGHIQY

J: TRBJ2-1
length: 19
V: TRBV2
size: NA
CDR3: ASSEALFLAGGTSSYNEQF

J: TRBJ2-1
length: 16
V: TRBV7-9
size: medium-sized
CDR3: ASSPTFGDRGSYNEQF

J: TRBJ1-4
length: 12
V: TRBV7-9
size: once
CDR3: ASSSDVGRGKLF

J: TRBJ1-2
length: 12
V: TRBV2
size: few
CDR3: ASRGQDLNYGYT

J: TRBJ2-7
length: 11
V: TRBV6-5
size: NA
CDR3: ASTKRNLYEQY

J: TRBJ2-3
length: 13
V: TRBV29-1
size: NA
CDR3: SVEVGGVGTDTQY

J: TRBJ1-6
length: 13
V: TRBV18
size: NA
CDR3: ASSASGTGVSPLH

J: TRBJ1-3
length: 11
V: TRBV18
size: NA
CDR3: ASSNSTGNTIY

J: TRBJ2-6
length: 15
V: TRBV4-2
size: NA
CDR3: ASSQRSSGAGANVLT

J: TRBJ1-1
length: 13
V: TRBV9
size: NA
CDR3: ASSVGGALNTEAF

J: TRBJ2-1
length: 14
V: TRBV2
size: NA
CDR3: ASSERWLISYNEQF

J: TRBJ1-1
length: 14
V: TRBV10-3
size: NA
CDR3: AIRGQSVTANTEAF

J: TRBJ2-5
length: 12
V: TRBV2
size: NA
CDR3: ASSRGGPAETQY

J: TRBJ2-7
length: 14
V: TRBV5-1
size: NA
CDR3: ASSLWTSGSSYEQY

J: TRBJ2-7
length: 13
V: TRBV27
size: once
CDR3: ASSLRSGYSYEQY

J: TRBJ1-1
length: 11
V: TRBV7-9
size: once
CDR3: ASSGQPNTEAF

J: TRBJ1-1
length: 12
V: TRBV13
size: NA
CDR3: ASSPGQGNTEAF

J: TRBJ2-1
length: 13
V: TRBV5-6
size: few
CDR3: ASSSARLADNEQF

J: TRBJ1-1
length: 13
V: TRBV6-4
size: NA
CDR3: ASRGTGGGDTEAF

J: TRBJ2-3
length: 12
V: TRBV28
size: NA
CDR3: ASTPGGSTDTQY

J: TRBJ1-4
length: 12
V: TRBV5-1
size: NA
CDR3: ASSLEGGTEKLF

J: TRBJ1-4
length: 15
V: TRBV5-4
size: NA
CDR3: ASSRSAGGVTNEKLF

J: TRBJ2-7
length: 13
V: TRBV28
size: once
CDR3: ASRLAGAGSGEQY

J: TRBJ2-3
length: 12
V: TRBV6-5
size: few
CDR3: ASSYYGSTDTQY

J: TRBJ2-7
length: 15
V: TRBV5-1
size: NA
CDR3: ASSLEMTSGRAYEQY

J: TRBJ2-2
length: 15
V: TRBV29-1
size: NA
CDR3: SYKGASGEGSTGELF

J: TRBJ2-3
length: 13
V: TRBV7-2
size: NA
CDR3: ASSLLAGSGGTQY